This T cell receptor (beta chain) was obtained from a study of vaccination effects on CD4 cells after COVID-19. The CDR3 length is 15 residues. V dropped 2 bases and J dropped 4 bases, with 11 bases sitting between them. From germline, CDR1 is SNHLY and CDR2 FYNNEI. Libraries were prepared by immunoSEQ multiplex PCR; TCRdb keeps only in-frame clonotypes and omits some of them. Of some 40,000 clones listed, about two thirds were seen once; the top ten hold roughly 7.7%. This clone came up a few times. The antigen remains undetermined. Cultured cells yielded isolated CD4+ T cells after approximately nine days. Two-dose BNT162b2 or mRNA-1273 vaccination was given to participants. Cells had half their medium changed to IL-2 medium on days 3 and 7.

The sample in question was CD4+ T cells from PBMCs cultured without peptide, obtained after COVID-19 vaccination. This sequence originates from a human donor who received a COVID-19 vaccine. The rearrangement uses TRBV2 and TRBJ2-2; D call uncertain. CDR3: CASSESLGTTGELFF. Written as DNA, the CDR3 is TGTGCCAGCAGTGAATCTCTGGGTACCACCGGGGAGCTGTTTTTT. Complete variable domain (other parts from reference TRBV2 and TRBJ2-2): EPEVTQTPSHQVTQMGQEVILRCVPISNHLYFYWYRQILGQKVEFLVSFYNNEISEKSEIFDDQFSVERPDGSNFTLKIRSTKLEDSAMYFCASSESLGTTGELFFGEGSRLTVL.